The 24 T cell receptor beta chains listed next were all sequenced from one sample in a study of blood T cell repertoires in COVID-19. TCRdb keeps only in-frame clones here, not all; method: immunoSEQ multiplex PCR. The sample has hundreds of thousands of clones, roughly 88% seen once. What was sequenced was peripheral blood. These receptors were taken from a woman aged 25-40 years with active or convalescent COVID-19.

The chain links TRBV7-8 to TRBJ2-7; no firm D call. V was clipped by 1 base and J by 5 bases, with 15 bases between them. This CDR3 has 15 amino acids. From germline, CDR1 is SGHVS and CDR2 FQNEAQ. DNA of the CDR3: TGTGCCAGCAGCTTAGTTGAACGAGGAGCACACGAGCAGTACTTC. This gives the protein CASSLVERGAHEQYF.

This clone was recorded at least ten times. CDR3 in amino acids: CSVEVGGEQPQHF. CDR3 coding DNA: TGCAGCGTTGAAGTAGGAGGAGAGCAGCCCCAGCATTTT. The chain joins TRBV29-1 to TRBJ1-5, with D hard to call. The germline gives CDR1 SQVTM, CDR2 ANQGSEA. The CDR3 runs 13 residues. Trimming left V 1 base short and J 7 bases short, with 11 bases between.

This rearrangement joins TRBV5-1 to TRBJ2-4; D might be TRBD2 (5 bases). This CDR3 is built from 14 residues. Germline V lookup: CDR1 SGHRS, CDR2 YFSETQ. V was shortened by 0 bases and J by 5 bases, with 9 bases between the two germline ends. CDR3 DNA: TGCGCCAGCAGCTTGGACCAGCGGCAAAACATTCAGTACTTC. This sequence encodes CASSLDQRQNIQYF.

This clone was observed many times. CDR3 region: CASRMQGENNEQFF. The CDR3 coding sequence is TGTGCCAGCAGGATGCAGGGGGAGAACAATGAGCAGTTCTTC. This chain joins TRBV2 and TRBJ2-1; 7 bases fit TRBD1. The CDR3 spans 14 residues. Germline V gives CDR1 SNHLY, CDR2 FYNNEI. V lost 6 bases and J lost 5; bases outside the gene matches: 7.

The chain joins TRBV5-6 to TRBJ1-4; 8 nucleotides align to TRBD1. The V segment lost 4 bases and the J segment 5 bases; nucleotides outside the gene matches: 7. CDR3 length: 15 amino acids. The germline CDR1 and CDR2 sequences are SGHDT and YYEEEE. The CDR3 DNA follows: TGTGCCAGCAGCCCCCGGACAGGGTGGAATGAAAAACTGTTTTTT. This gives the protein CASSPRTGWNEKLFF.

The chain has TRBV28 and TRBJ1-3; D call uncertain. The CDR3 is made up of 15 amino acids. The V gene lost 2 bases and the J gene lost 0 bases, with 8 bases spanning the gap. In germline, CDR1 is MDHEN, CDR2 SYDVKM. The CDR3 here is CASSLQARSGNTIYF. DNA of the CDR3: TGTGCCAGCAGTTTACAGGCTCGCTCTGGAAACACCATATATTTT.

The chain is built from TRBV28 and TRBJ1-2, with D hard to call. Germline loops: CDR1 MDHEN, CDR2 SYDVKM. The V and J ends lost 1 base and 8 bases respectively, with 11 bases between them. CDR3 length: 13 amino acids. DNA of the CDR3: TGTGCCAGCAGTTTATCAGGTGCGGGGGGCTACACCTTC. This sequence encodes CASSLSGAGGYTF.

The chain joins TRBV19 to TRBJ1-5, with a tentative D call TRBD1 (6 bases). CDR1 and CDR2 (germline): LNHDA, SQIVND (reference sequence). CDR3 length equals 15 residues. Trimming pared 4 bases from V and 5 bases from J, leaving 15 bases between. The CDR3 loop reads CASSKRSRTDQPQHF. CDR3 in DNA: TGTGCCAGTAGTAAGAGATCCCGGACAGATCAGCCCCAGCATTTT.

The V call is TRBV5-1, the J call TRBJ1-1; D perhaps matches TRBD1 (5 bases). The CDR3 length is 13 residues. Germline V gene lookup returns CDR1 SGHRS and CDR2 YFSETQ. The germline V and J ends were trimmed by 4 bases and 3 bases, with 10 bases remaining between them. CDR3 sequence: CASSSGADTEAFF. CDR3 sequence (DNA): TGCGCCAGCAGCAGCGGGGCCGACACTGAAGCTTTCTTT. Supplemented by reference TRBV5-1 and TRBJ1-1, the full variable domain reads KAGVTQTPRYLIKTRGQQVTLSCSPISGHRSVSWYQQTPGQGLQFLFEYFSETQRNKGNFPGRFSGRQFSNSRSEMNVSTLELGDSALYLCASSSGADTEAFFGQGTRLTVV.

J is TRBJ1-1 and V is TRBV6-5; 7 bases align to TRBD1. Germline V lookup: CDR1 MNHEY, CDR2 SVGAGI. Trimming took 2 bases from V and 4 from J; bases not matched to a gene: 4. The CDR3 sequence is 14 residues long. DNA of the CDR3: TGTGCCAGCAGTTACGTGGCAGGGGGCACTGAAGCTTTCTTT. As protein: CASSYVAGGTEAFF.

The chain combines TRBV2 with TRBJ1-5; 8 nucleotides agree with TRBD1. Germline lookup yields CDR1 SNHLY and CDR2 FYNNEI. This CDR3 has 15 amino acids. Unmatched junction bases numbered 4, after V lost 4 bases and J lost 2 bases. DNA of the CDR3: TGTGCCAGCAGTGGGACAGGGTATCGCAATCAGCCCCAGCATTTT. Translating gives CASSGTGYRNQPQHF. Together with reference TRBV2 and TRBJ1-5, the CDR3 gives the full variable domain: EPEVTQTPSHQVTQMGQEVILRCVPISNHLYFYWYRQILGQKVEFLVSFYNNEISEKSEIFDDQFSVERPDGSNFTLKIRSTKLEDSAMYFCASSGTGYRNQPQHFGDGTRLSIL.

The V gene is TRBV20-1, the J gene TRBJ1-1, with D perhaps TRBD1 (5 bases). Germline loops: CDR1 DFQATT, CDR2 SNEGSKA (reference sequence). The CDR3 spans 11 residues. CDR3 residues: CSRVMNTEAFF. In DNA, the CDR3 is TGCAGCAGGGTGATGAACACTGAAGCTTTCTTT.

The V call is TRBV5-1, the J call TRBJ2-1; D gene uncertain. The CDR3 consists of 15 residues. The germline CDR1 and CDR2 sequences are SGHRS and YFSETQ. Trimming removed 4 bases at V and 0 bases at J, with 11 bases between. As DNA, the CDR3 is TGCGCCAGCAGCCGAGAGCGCGTCTCCTACAATGAGCAGTTCTTC. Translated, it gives CASSRERVSYNEQFF.

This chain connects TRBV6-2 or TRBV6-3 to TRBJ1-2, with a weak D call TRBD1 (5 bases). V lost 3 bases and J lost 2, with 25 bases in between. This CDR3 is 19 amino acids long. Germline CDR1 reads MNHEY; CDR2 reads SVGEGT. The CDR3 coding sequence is TGTGCCAGCAGTTATTCTTTCGGTGGGACGGGAGGGGCGAACTATGGCTACACCTTC. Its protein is CASSYSFGGTGGANYGYTF.

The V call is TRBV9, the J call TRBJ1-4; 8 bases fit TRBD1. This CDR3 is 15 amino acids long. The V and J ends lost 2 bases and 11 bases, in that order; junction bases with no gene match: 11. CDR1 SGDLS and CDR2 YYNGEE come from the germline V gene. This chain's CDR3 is CASSVSVGQAKKLFF. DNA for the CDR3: TGTGCCAGCAGCGTTTCGGTGGGACAGGCTAAGAAACTGTTTTTT.

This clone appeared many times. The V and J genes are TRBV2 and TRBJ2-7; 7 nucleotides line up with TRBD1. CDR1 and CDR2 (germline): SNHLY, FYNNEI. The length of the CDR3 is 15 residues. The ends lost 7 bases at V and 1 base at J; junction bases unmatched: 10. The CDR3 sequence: CASTQWGTDSYEQYF. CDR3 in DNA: TGTGCCAGCACCCAATGGGGGACAGATTCCTACGAGCAGTACTTC.

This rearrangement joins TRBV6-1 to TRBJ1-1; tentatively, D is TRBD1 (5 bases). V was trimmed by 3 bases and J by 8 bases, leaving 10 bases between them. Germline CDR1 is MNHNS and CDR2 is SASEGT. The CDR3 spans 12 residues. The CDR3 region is CASSDQGGEAFF. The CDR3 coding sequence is TGTGCCAGCAGTGATCAGGGTGGGGAAGCTTTCTTT.

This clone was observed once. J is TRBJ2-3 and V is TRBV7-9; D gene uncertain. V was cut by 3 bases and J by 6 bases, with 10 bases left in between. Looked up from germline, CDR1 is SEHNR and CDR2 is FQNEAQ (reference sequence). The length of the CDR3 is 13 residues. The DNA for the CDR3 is TGTGCCAGCAGCTTTGAGCGAGCGGATACGCAGTATTTT. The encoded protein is CASSFERADTQYF. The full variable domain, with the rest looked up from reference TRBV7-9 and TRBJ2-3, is DTGVSQNPRHKITKRGQNVTFRCDPISEHNRLYWYRQTLGQGPEFLTYFQNEAQLEKSRLLSDRFSAERPKGSFSTLEIQRTEQGDSAMYLCASSFERADTQYFGPGTRLTVL.

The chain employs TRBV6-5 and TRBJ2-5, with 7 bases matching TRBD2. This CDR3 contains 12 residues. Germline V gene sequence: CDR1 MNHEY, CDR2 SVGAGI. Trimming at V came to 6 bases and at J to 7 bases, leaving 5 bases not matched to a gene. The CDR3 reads CASSDPGGTQYF. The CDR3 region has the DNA TGTGCCAGCAGCGATCCGGGGGGGACCCAGTACTTC.

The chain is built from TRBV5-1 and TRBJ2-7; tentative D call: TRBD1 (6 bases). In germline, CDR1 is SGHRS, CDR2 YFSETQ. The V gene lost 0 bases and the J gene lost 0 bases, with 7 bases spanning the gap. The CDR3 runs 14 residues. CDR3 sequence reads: CASSLGQDSYEQYF. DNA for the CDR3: TGCGCCAGCAGCTTGGGACAGGACTCCTACGAGCAGTACTTC.

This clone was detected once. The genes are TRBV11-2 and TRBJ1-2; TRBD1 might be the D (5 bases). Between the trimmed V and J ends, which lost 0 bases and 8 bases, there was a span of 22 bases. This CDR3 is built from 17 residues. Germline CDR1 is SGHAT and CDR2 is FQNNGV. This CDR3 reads CASSLDGWGSSMAGYTF. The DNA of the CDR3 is TGTGCCAGCAGCTTAGATGGGTGGGGCAGTTCTATGGCGGGCTACACCTTC.

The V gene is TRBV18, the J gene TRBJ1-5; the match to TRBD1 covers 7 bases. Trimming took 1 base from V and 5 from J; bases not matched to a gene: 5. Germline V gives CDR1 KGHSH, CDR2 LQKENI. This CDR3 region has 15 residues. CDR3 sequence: CASSPQGAPDQPQHF. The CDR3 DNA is TGTGCCAGCTCACCACAGGGGGCGCCCGATCAGCCCCAGCATTTT.

CDR3 coding DNA: TGTGCCAGTACTTCCCAGAGGACAAGGTATGGCTACACCTTC. Translating it yields CASTSQRTRYGYTF. The chain links TRBV19 to TRBJ1-2, with a tentative D call TRBD1 (5 bases). Germline CDR1 reads LNHDA; CDR2 reads SQIVND (reference sequence). The CDR3 is 14 residues long. V shed 7 bases and J shed 5 bases, with 17 bases lying between them.

The CDR3 protein is CASSNGQRTQGPEAFF. For the CDR3, the DNA is TGTGCCAGCAGCAACGGACAGAGGACCCAGGGTCCTGAAGCTTTCTTT. V gene TRBV21-1 combines with J gene TRBJ1-1; TRBD1, as called in the table, went unchecked against the DNA. TRBV21-1 represents a pseudogene. The CDR3 is 16 residues long.